The clone carrying this T cell receptor beta chain has just a few counts. The antigen remains unidentified. Participants, patients aged 18 to 65, had newly diagnosed hyperthyroidism with a duration under 2 months. Used for diagnoses were clinical symptoms, serum thyroxine and TRAb, thyroid ultrasound and orbital computed tomography. The data derive from a study of T cells in Graves' hyperthyroidism and ophthalmopathy. Study-level findings and limits: Within blood appeared most thyroid clonotypes that had expanded above 0.001. Median prediction lead before ophthalmopathy onset was roughly 6 months with the model.

From RNA transcripts, TCR beta CDR3 regions were amplified. HTBI primers were employed in a first-round RT-PCR of the TCR CDR3. TCRdb reprocessed the multiplex PCR reads with MiXCR, giving one entry per CDR3 protein. Of 550,000 to 800,000 distinct CDR3 sequences listed, around 15% were seen once; the top ten hold roughly 16%. This receptor was taken from a man aged 45-65 years with Graves' hyperthyroidism. Material: blood.

CDR3 in DNA: TGCAGTGCTACGGGACAGGGTTTTTTGTCCCAGCATTTT. Translation gives CSATGQGFLSQHF. This rearrangement joins TRBV20-1 to TRBJ1-5; the match to TRBD1 covers 9 bases. From germline, CDR1 is DFQATT and CDR2 SNEGSKA (reference sequence). With 4 bases clipped from V and 11 bases from J, the junction kept 9 bases outside the gene matches. This CDR3 contains 13 residues.